This entry concerns a single TCR beta chain. Ages ranged from roughly 18 to 100 years, with residence in under 25 US areas. Cohorts were based on clinical histories the participants reported. The data derive from a study of blood T cell repertoires in COVID-19. As for the study in general: Sources were T cells, B-cell-depleted T cells, or PBMCs; the material itself was cDNA or gDNA.

Method: immunoSEQ multiplex PCR; TCRdb's copy keeps in-frame clones and lacks some. The sample lists about 200,000 clones, 80% to 90% seen once, with approximately 7.6% in the top ten. This CDR3 is 17 amino acids long. The V and J ends lost 0 bases and 1 base, in that order; junction bases with no gene match: 7. From germline, CDR1 is ENHRY and CDR2 SYGVKD. Sequenced input: PBMCs or T cells enriched from blood (not recorded which). The origin of this receptor is a woman under 30 who had recovered from COVID-19. The chain joins TRBV10-3 to TRBJ2-5, with 8 bases fitting TRBD2. This CDR3 reads CAISESGALAGQETQYF. CDR3 nucleotides: TGTGCCATCAGTGAGTCTGGGGCTCTAGCGGGCCAAGAGACCCAGTACTTC.